These T cell receptor beta chains were read from a single sample in a study of cytomegalovirus exposure and HLA in healthy donors. Repertoires were generated with immunoSEQ multiplex PCR, while TCRdb's copy carries only in-frame clones and drops some. The top ten clones hold under 2% of a sample with more than 95,000 clones, over 65% of them seen once. The sequencing sample was made of PBMCs. The receptors stem from a woman aged 35 to 49 in good health and CMV-seronegative. Each CDR3 is given with its conserved first and last residue. Each record gives: J gene, V gene, D gene, clone size, CDR3 protein, CDR3 DNA. D genes are given only for firm matches. Not every row has a clone size; where given, it reads once, few, many or a size class.

J gene: TRBJ1-1; V gene: TRBV18; D gene: .; clone size: .; CDR3 protein: CASSPRRLTEAFF; CDR3 DNA: TGTGCCAGCTCACCACGGAGGTTAACTGAAGCTTTCTTT
J gene: TRBJ2-2; V gene: TRBV5-4; D gene: .; clone size: .; CDR3 protein: CASSFQGIETGELFF; CDR3 DNA: TGTGCCAGCAGCTTCCAGGGAATCGAAACCGGGGAGCTGTTTTTT
J gene: TRBJ2-1; V gene: TRBV27; D gene: TRBD1; clone size: .; CDR3 protein: CASSALPGTGQFF; CDR3 DNA: TGTGCCAGCAGTGCCCTTCCCGGGACAGGGCAGTTCTTC
J gene: TRBJ1-2; V gene: TRBV19; D gene: .; clone size: .; CDR3 protein: CASSFRVSGYTF; CDR3 DNA: TGTGCCAGTAGTTTCAGGGTTTCTGGCTACACCTTC
J gene: TRBJ2-2; V gene: TRBV28; D gene: .; clone size: .; CDR3 protein: CASSLFTEPDTGELFF; CDR3 DNA: TGTGCCAGCAGTTTATTCACAGAACCAGACACCGGGGAGCTGTTTTTT
J gene: TRBJ2-7; V gene: TRBV27; D gene: TRBD1; clone size: .; CDR3 protein: CASSFLMTGGLGEQYF; CDR3 DNA: TGTGCCAGCAGTTTCCTCATGACAGGGGGCCTCGGCGAGCAGTACTTC
J gene: TRBJ2-7; V gene: TRBV7-2; D gene: TRBD2; clone size: .; CDR3 protein: CASRLLAAQYEQYF; CDR3 DNA: TGTGCCAGCAGGCTGCTAGCGGCGCAATACGAGCAGTACTTC
J gene: TRBJ2-4; V gene: TRBV6-4; D gene: TRBD1; clone size: .; CDR3 protein: CASSDSQPLTGRAKNIQYF; CDR3 DNA: TGTGCCAGCAGTGACTCCCAACCCTTGACAGGGCGAGCCAAAAACATTCAGTACTTC
J gene: TRBJ2-1; V gene: TRBV27; D gene: TRBD2; clone size: few; CDR3 protein: CASSFWGLAGPNEQFF; CDR3 DNA: TGTGCCAGCAGTTTTTGGGGACTAGCGGGCCCTAATGAGCAGTTCTTC
J gene: TRBJ2-7; V gene: TRBV7-8; D gene: .; clone size: .; CDR3 protein: CASRSGDPYEQYF; CDR3 DNA: TGTGCCAGCAGATCCGGTGATCCCTACGAGCAGTACTTC
J gene: TRBJ2-1; V gene: TRBV7-9; D gene: .; clone size: .; CDR3 protein: CASSLTLLAEQFF; CDR3 DNA: TGTGCCAGCAGCTTAACCCTCCTGGCTGAGCAGTTCTTC
J gene: TRBJ1-2; V gene: TRBV6-5; D gene: TRBD1; clone size: few; CDR3 protein: CASSYSRQGAQGYTF; CDR3 DNA: TGTGCCAGCAGTTACTCGAGACAGGGGGCGCAAGGCTACACCTTC
J gene: TRBJ2-5; V gene: TRBV29-1; D gene: TRBD1; clone size: once; CDR3 protein: CSVDWGRGQETQYF; CDR3 DNA: TGCAGCGTTGATTGGGGCAGGGGGCAAGAGACCCAGTACTTC
J gene: TRBJ1-5; V gene: TRBV15; D gene: .; clone size: once; CDR3 protein: CATSIAGGGGWLNQPQHF; CDR3 DNA: TGTGCCACCAGCATTGCCGGAGGCGGGGGGTGGCTCAATCAGCCCCAGCATTTT
J gene: TRBJ2-2; V gene: TRBV14; D gene: .; clone size: few; CDR3 protein: CASSPQNTGELFF; CDR3 DNA: TGTGCCAGCAGTCCCCAAAACACCGGGGAGCTGTTTTTT
J gene: TRBJ2-7; V gene: TRBV10-3; D gene: .; clone size: once; CDR3 protein: CAISDVLFYEQYF; CDR3 DNA: TGTGCCATCAGTGACGTCCTCTTCTACGAGCAGTACTTC
J gene: TRBJ1-1; V gene: TRBV9; D gene: TRBD1; clone size: few; CDR3 protein: CASSVTSGGEEAFF; CDR3 DNA: TGTGCCAGCAGCGTAACCTCAGGGGGTGAAGAAGCTTTCTTT
J gene: TRBJ1-1; V gene: TRBV9; D gene: .; clone size: .; CDR3 protein: CASSVGGVGNTEAFF; CDR3 DNA: TGTGCCAGCAGCGTAGGGGGGGTTGGTAACACTGAAGCTTTCTTT
J gene: TRBJ2-7; V gene: TRBV19; D gene: TRBD2; clone size: .; CDR3 protein: CASKAGGYTYEQYF; CDR3 DNA: TGTGCCAGTAAGGCGGGAGGGTACACCTACGAGCAGTACTTC
J gene: TRBJ1-5; V gene: TRBV7-6; D gene: .; clone size: few; CDR3 protein: CATGPPSNQPQHF; CDR3 DNA: TGTGCCACAGGGCCTCCGAGCAATCAGCCCCAGCATTTT
J gene: TRBJ1-2; V gene: TRBV7-8; D gene: .; clone size: .; CDR3 protein: CASSFSGRPGGYGYTF; CDR3 DNA: TGTGCCAGCAGTTTCTCGGGACGCCCGGGAGGGTATGGCTACACCTTC
J gene: TRBJ2-1; V gene: TRBV6-5; D gene: TRBD1; clone size: .; CDR3 protein: CASSFRGTVVSSEQFF; CDR3 DNA: TGTGCCAGCAGTTTCAGAGGGACAGTCGTTTCCTCAGAGCAGTTCTTC
J gene: TRBJ2-2; V gene: TRBV4-1; D gene: .; clone size: few; CDR3 protein: CASSQNRGLFTGELFF; CDR3 DNA: TGCGCCAGCAGCCAGAACCGAGGACTTTTCACCGGGGAGCTGTTTTTT
J gene: TRBJ2-7; V gene: TRBV9; D gene: TRBD1; clone size: .; CDR3 protein: CASSVGQGEAEQYF; CDR3 DNA: TGTGCCAGCAGCGTAGGACAGGGGGAGGCCGAGCAGTACTTC
J gene: TRBJ2-7; V gene: TRBV7-9; D gene: TRBD1; clone size: few; CDR3 protein: CASSVTGEDYEQYF; CDR3 DNA: TGTGCCAGCAGCGTGACAGGGGAAGACTACGAGCAGTACTTC
J gene: TRBJ2-1; V gene: TRBV7-2; D gene: TRBD1; clone size: .; CDR3 protein: CASSDHRGDEQFF; CDR3 DNA: TGTGCCAGCAGCGACCACAGGGGGGATGAGCAGTTCTTC
J gene: TRBJ2-2; V gene: TRBV2; D gene: .; clone size: once; CDR3 protein: CASSKQGSGELFF; CDR3 DNA: TGTGCCAGCAGTAAACAGGGTTCCGGGGAGCTGTTTTTT
J gene: TRBJ2-4; V gene: TRBV5-4; D gene: TRBD1; clone size: .; CDR3 protein: CASSYKWDRVAKNIQYF; CDR3 DNA: TGTGCCAGCAGCTACAAGTGGGACAGGGTAGCCAAAAACATTCAGTACTTC